A selection of T cell receptor beta chains follows, all from one sample in a study of T cells in Graves' hyperthyroidism and ophthalmopathy. From the multiplex PCR reads, TCRdb called clonotypes with MiXCR, one entry per CDR3 protein. The sample lists about 500,000 distinct CDR3 sequences, approximately 15% seen once, with approximately 20% in the top ten. Sequencing was done on a sample of blood. All receptors come from a woman under 30 with Graves' hyperthyroidism. The conserved cysteine and the conserved F or W are not part of the CDR3 here. A clone size is listed for some rows: how often the clone was seen (once, few, many), or a class if it is expanded.

v_gene: TRBV13; j_gene: TRBJ2-3; abundance: many; CDR3aa: ASSLLREVGTDTQY
v_gene: TRBV20-1; j_gene: TRBJ2-1; abundance: many; CDR3aa: SARVSLAGARGEQF
v_gene: TRBV7-2; j_gene: TRBJ1-4; abundance: many; CDR3aa: ASSLRQGVEKLF
v_gene: TRBV12-3/TRBV12-4; j_gene: TRBJ2-1; abundance: many; CDR3aa: ASRSGAHRAYNEQF
v_gene: TRBV20-1; j_gene: TRBJ1-5; abundance: few; CDR3aa: SARVADNNQPQH
v_gene: TRBV5-1; j_gene: TRBJ2-6; abundance: .; CDR3aa: ASTPGDTGANVLT
v_gene: TRBV14; j_gene: TRBJ1-1; abundance: few; CDR3aa: ASSQELRGTEAF
v_gene: TRBV10-1; j_gene: TRBJ1-1; abundance: few; CDR3aa: ASRDRQNTEAF
v_gene: TRBV12-3/TRBV12-4; j_gene: TRBJ1-5; abundance: .; CDR3aa: ASSFKDGGRPQH
v_gene: TRBV6-5; j_gene: TRBJ1-5; abundance: few; CDR3aa: ASSYSGRSSTQPQH
v_gene: TRBV25-1; j_gene: TRBJ2-1; abundance: .; CDR3aa: ASSEGGKREGHRYNEQF
v_gene: TRBV29-1; j_gene: TRBJ2-3; abundance: many; CDR3aa: SVERGQGSSTDTQY
v_gene: TRBV5-1; j_gene: TRBJ2-2; abundance: many; CDR3aa: ASSLGTSNTGELF
v_gene: TRBV18; j_gene: TRBJ2-2; abundance: .; CDR3aa: ASSATGSTGELF
v_gene: TRBV30; j_gene: TRBJ1-5; abundance: few; CDR3aa: AWSSGNQPQH
v_gene: TRBV20-1; j_gene: TRBJ2-7; abundance: .; CDR3aa: SAHVRTGTSYEQY
v_gene: TRBV24-1; j_gene: TRBJ2-2; abundance: few; CDR3aa: ATSDPANTGELF
v_gene: TRBV28; j_gene: TRBJ2-7; abundance: many; CDR3aa: ASSPSGQGYEQY
v_gene: TRBV12-3/TRBV12-4; j_gene: TRBJ2-1; abundance: many; CDR3aa: ASSFRETYNEQF
v_gene: TRBV7-8; j_gene: TRBJ2-5; abundance: many; CDR3aa: ASSLRLARRETQY
v_gene: TRBV7-8; j_gene: TRBJ1-5; abundance: .; CDR3aa: ASSLVAGKNQPQH
v_gene: TRBV6-2/TRBV6-3; j_gene: TRBJ2-7; abundance: .; CDR3aa: ASRMDGGPYEQY
v_gene: TRBV2; j_gene: TRBJ1-5; abundance: few; CDR3aa: ASTTEGARQPQH
v_gene: TRBV6-2/TRBV6-3; j_gene: TRBJ2-1; abundance: many; CDR3aa: ASRPRDRGSYNEQF
v_gene: TRBV20-1; j_gene: TRBJ1-6; abundance: .; CDR3aa: SASGDPRSYNSPLH
v_gene: TRBV7-9; j_gene: TRBJ2-7; abundance: .; CDR3aa: ASSLGPSGRRPYEQY
v_gene: TRBV4-1; j_gene: TRBJ1-5; abundance: once; CDR3aa: ASSHFLISLSNQPQH
v_gene: TRBV5-5; j_gene: TRBJ1-2; abundance: .; CDR3aa: ASSQTGTGKNGYT
v_gene: TRBV3-1; j_gene: TRBJ2-7; abundance: few; CDR3aa: ASSPGRDQQY
v_gene: TRBV10-3; j_gene: TRBJ1-1; abundance: .; CDR3aa: AISERENTEAF
v_gene: TRBV20-1; j_gene: TRBJ2-7; abundance: many; CDR3aa: SAERGPYEQY
v_gene: TRBV11-2; j_gene: TRBJ2-1; abundance: many; CDR3aa: ASSLGQPLNEQF
v_gene: TRBV11-2; j_gene: TRBJ2-1; abundance: many; CDR3aa: ASSAKTGVKYNEQF
v_gene: TRBV19; j_gene: TRBJ2-5; abundance: .; CDR3aa: ASSQARDKTQY
v_gene: TRBV5-1; j_gene: TRBJ1-2; abundance: many; CDR3aa: ASSLAGQGGYT